Listed below are T cell receptor beta chains from one sample, sequenced in a study of cytomegalovirus exposure and HLA in healthy donors. Clones were sequenced by immunoSEQ multiplex PCR, and TCRdb holds only the in-frame ones, with some missing. The sample records over 150,000 clones, around 68% being singletons. Sequencing was carried out using PBMCs. The origin of the receptors is a middle-aged man in good health and CMV-seronegative. Each CDR3 is given with its conserved first and last residue. D genes are given only for firm matches. Expanded clones are given a class, and other clones once, few, many or no size at all.

d_gene,v_gene,abundance,j_gene,CDR3aa,CDR3nt
.,TRBV6-6,.,TRBJ1-6,CASSSDTNNSPLHF,TGTGCCAGCAGTTCGGACACCAATAATTCACCCCTCCACTTT
.,TRBV5-1,.,TRBJ2-5,CASSTVRGQETQYF,TGCGCCAGCAGCACCGTCAGGGGCCAAGAGACCCAGTACTTC
TRBD1,TRBV5-1,.,TRBJ1-2,CASSPGQGDYGYTF,TGCGCCAGCAGCCCGGGACAGGGAGACTATGGCTACACCTTC
TRBD2,TRBV7-6,.,TRBJ2-7,CASSLEAGYEQYF,TGTGCCAGCAGCTTAGAAGCGGGGTACGAGCAGTACTTC
.,TRBV4-1,few,TRBJ1-1,CASSQDLEGYSEAFF,TGCGCCAGCAGCCAAGACTTGGAGGGGTACAGTGAAGCTTTCTTT
TRBD2,TRBV4-2,.,TRBJ2-7,CASSQGSGGYEQYF,TGTGCCAGCAGCCAGGGGAGCGGGGGCTACGAGCAGTACTTC
TRBD1,TRBV9,.,TRBJ1-6,CASRRTGQGNSPLHF,TGTGCCAGCAGGCGAACCGGACAGGGTAACTCACCCCTCCACTTT
.,TRBV27,.,TRBJ2-3,CASSTRDFTDTQYF,TGTGCCAGCAGTACCCGGGACTTCACAGATACGCAGTATTTT
TRBD2,TRBV7-9,.,TRBJ2-5,CASSARASGKETQYF,TGTGCCAGCAGCGCCCGGGCTAGCGGGAAAGAGACCCAGTACTTC
TRBD1,TRBV12-5,.,TRBJ2-7,CASGPGTGSYEQYF,TGTGCTAGTGGGCCCGGGACAGGGAGCTACGAGCAGTACTTC
TRBD1,TRBV15,medium-sized,TRBJ1-6,CATSRTGGNSPLHF,TGTGCCACCAGCCGGACAGGAGGTAATTCACCCCTCCACTTT
TRBD2,TRBV7-2,.,TRBJ2-5,CASSFPGLAGGSQYF,TGTGCCAGCAGTTTTCCGGGACTAGCGGGGGGGTCCCAGTACTTC
.,TRBV7-2,few,TRBJ1-5,CASSPRSGQGAPQHF,TGTGCCAGCAGCCCACGGTCTGGCCAGGGCGCGCCCCAGCATTTT
.,TRBV5-1,few,TRBJ2-2,CASSLGTGDGELFF,TGCGCCAGCAGCTTGGGAACCGGGGACGGGGAGCTGTTTTTT
TRBD1,TRBV5-1,.,TRBJ1-3,CASSSGQGNTIYF,TGCGCCAGCAGCTCGGGACAGGGAAACACCATATATTTT
TRBD2,TRBV6-1,.,TRBJ2-5,CASSVGPLAGGQETQYF,TGTGCCAGCAGTGTAGGGCCACTAGCGGGGGGACAAGAGACCCAGTACTTC
TRBD1,TRBV5-4,.,TRBJ1-2,CASSPTGANLGGYGYTF,TGTGCCAGCAGCCCGACAGGGGCGAATCTGGGGGGCTATGGCTACACCTTC
.,TRBV12-1,.,TRBJ2-1,CASSSLMRASYNEQFF,TGTGCCAGCAGTTCCCTAATGCGGGCCTCCTACAATGAGCAGTTCTTC
TRBD2,TRBV7-9,.,TRBJ2-1,CASSLGTSGDEQFF,TGTGCCAGCAGCTTGGGGACTAGCGGGGATGAGCAGTTCTTC
.,TRBV5-1,.,TRBJ1-4,CASSGRPNREKLFF,TGCGCCAGCAGCGGACGACCTAACAGGGAAAAACTGTTTTTT
TRBD1,TRBV11-2,few,TRBJ1-1,CASSARQGAQAFF,TGTGCCAGCAGCGCAAGACAGGGGGCGCAAGCTTTCTTT
TRBD1,TRBV2,once,TRBJ1-4,CASMGQGYEKLFF,TGTGCCAGCATGGGACAGGGCTATGAAAAACTGTTTTTT
TRBD1,TRBV5-1,few,TRBJ2-7,CASSFQGARHEQYF,TGCGCCAGCAGCTTTCAGGGGGCGCGACACGAGCAGTACTTC
.,TRBV19,.,TRBJ1-1,CASSQASGLAEAFF,TGTGCCAGTAGTCAAGCTTCAGGGTTGGCTGAAGCTTTCTTT
TRBD1,TRBV7-9,.,TRBJ1-1,CASSLDVPGGLAFF,TGTGCCAGCAGCTTAGACGTCCCAGGGGGATTAGCTTTCTTT
TRBD2,TRBV11-3,.,TRBJ2-5,CASSHSGGPTQYF,TGTGCCAGCAGCCATAGCGGGGGGCCGACGCAGTACTTC
.,TRBV15,.,TRBJ1-1,CATSSQVPNTEAFF,TGTGCCACCAGCTCCCAGGTCCCGAACACTGAAGCTTTCTTT
TRBD2,TRBV5-4,few,TRBJ2-5,CASSLALVGTSGKETQYF,TGTGCCAGCAGCTTGGCCCTTGTCGGGACTAGCGGGAAAGAGACCCAGTACTTC
TRBD1,TRBV5-6,few,TRBJ1-1,CASSSTGGTEAFF,TGTGCCAGCAGCTCCACAGGGGGCACTGAAGCTTTCTTT
.,TRBV6-1,.,TRBJ1-2,CASSERPGSAFYGYTF,TGTGCCAGCAGTGAACGCCCCGGGTCGGCTTTCTATGGCTACACCTTC
.,TRBV7-6,.,TRBJ1-5,CASSSTTSEPQHF,TGTGCCAGCAGCTCCACTACCTCGGAACCCCAGCATTTT
TRBD2,TRBV7-2,.,TRBJ2-5,CASSKGTSAETQYF,TGTGCTAGCAGCAAGGGGACTAGCGCAGAGACCCAGTACTTC
.,TRBV27,.,TRBJ2-3,CASSLNSPRVSTDTQYF,TGTGCCAGCAGTTTAAATTCTCCCAGGGTGAGCACAGATACGCAGTATTTT
.,TRBV7-9,.,TRBJ1-4,CASSPGRANEKLFF,TGTGCCAGCAGCCCTGGGCGGGCGAATGAAAAACTGTTTTTT
TRBD1,TRBV28,.,TRBJ1-5,CASSLSTGPRSGPQHF,TGTGCCAGCAGTTTATCGACAGGGCCGAGGAGCGGGCCCCAGCATTTT
.,TRBV7-2,once,TRBJ1-1,CASSVTQGNTEAFF,TGTGCCAGCAGCGTAACACAGGGAAACACTGAAGCTTTCTTT
.,TRBV7-9,once,TRBJ2-5,CASSLGGLGETQYF,TGTGCCAGCAGCTTAGGGGGCCTTGGGGAGACCCAGTACTTC
.,TRBV6-5,.,TRBJ1-1,CASSYRGGRVNTEAFF,TGTGCCAGCAGTTACAGGGGGGGCAGGGTGAACACTGAAGCTTTCTTT
.,TRBV10-3,.,TRBJ2-3,CAISEGPGTDTQYF,TGTGCCATCAGTGAGGGGCCGGGAACAGATACGCAGTATTTT
TRBD1,TRBV5-1,once,TRBJ2-5,CASSPQTGQETQYF,TGCGCCAGCAGCCCCCAGACAGGGCAAGAGACCCAGTACTTC
.,TRBV19,.,TRBJ1-1,CASRRTQGGMTEAFF,TGTGCCAGCCGACGGACCCAGGGTGGGATGACTGAAGCTTTCTTT
TRBD1,TRBV6-5,.,TRBJ2-5,CASRRQGRETQYF,TGTGCCAGCAGAAGACAGGGGAGGGAGACCCAGTACTTC
TRBD1,TRBV11-2,.,TRBJ1-4,CASSPGQGEKLFF,TGTGCCAGCAGCCCGGGACAGGGTGAAAAACTGTTTTTT
TRBD1,TRBV7-2,.,TRBJ2-5,CASSLHRTGGGETQYF,TGTGCCAGCAGCCTGCATCGAACAGGGGGAGGAGAGACCCAGTACTTC
TRBD2,TRBV6-6,few,TRBJ2-1,CAIRRGGRNEQFF,TGTGCCATCCGACGGGGGGGCCGCAATGAGCAGTTCTTC
TRBD1,TRBV19,.,TRBJ1-5,CASSIDSPGQGYKKQPQHF,TGTGCCAGTAGTATAGATTCACCGGGACAGGGTTATAAAAAACAGCCCCAGCATTTT
.,TRBV10-3,.,TRBJ1-2,CAISESLVPTENYGYTF,TGTGCCATCAGTGAGTCTTTGGTCCCCACAGAGAACTATGGCTACACCTTC